Below, 8 T cell receptor beta chains from the same sample are listed, as sequenced in a study of T cell responses to AZD1222 COVID-19 vaccine (dated by TCRdb to 2020 to 2023). The meaning of the sample's time point label: about 28 days (+/-7) after the second vaccine dose. In light of the paper, this sample's treatment or condition label describes: meningococcal conjugate vaccine given as trial control. The method behind the library was the immunoSEQ multiplex PCR assay. The clones in this table, taken by TCRdb from immuneACCESS, are in-frame only. Not every clone is retained; where verified, under half of the shortfall comes from an unresolved V gene, and the cause of the rest is unknown. The sample profile shows about 39,000 clones; approximately 88% of them were found once. The top ten constitute 26% of the sample. The sample was peripheral blood, taken 28 days after the second dose of the MenACWY control vaccine. Receptors were obtained from an adult who received the MenACWY meningococcal vaccine as a control.

The gene calls are TRBV28 and TRBJ1-2; 10 positions agree with TRBD1. Trimming removed 2 bases from V and 3 bases from J; junction bases left unmatched: 3. The germline CDR1 and CDR2 sequences are MDHEN and SYDVKM. The CDR3 runs to 15 residues. CDR3 in DNA: TGTGCCAGCAGTTTAGGGGACAGGGGATACTATGGCTACACCTTC. Translation: CASSLGDRGYYGYTF.

The chain links TRBV7-2 to TRBJ2-2, with TRBD1 as a possible D gene (5 bases). The CDR3 contains 18 residues. V lost 0 bases, J lost 2 bases, and 16 bases lay in between. CDR1 is SGHTA and CDR2 is FQGNSA in the germline V gene. For the CDR3, the DNA is TGTGCCAGCAGCTTAGCGCAGGGCTCGACAATTAACACCGGGGAGCTGTTTTTT. Its protein is CASSLAQGSTINTGELFF.

This chain connects TRBV7-9 to TRBJ2-7, with 9 bases identical to TRBD1. Per the germline V gene, CDR1 is SEHNR and CDR2 is FQNEAQ (reference sequence). The CDR3 totals 11 residues. Trimming took 8 bases from V and 6 from J; bases not matched to a gene: 2. This CDR3 is CASQDRGEQYF. CDR3 nucleotides: TGTGCCAGCCAGGACAGGGGCGAGCAGTACTTC.

V is TRBV27 and J is TRBJ2-2, with 7 bases lining up with TRBD2. The CDR3 loop spans 15 amino acids. The V gene end was trimmed by 0 bases and the J gene end by 3 bases; junction bases not matched to a gene: 1. Germline lookup yields CDR1 MNHEY and CDR2 SMNVEV (reference sequence). This CDR3 is CASSLSGGDTGELFF. CDR3 bases: TGTGCCAGCAGTTTATCGGGAGGGGACACCGGGGAGCTGTTTTTT.

The V and J genes are TRBV4-2 and TRBJ2-3; D ambiguous. Germline CDR1 reads LGHNA; CDR2 reads YNFKEQ. The CDR3 extends over 16 amino acids. Trimming pared 2 bases from V and 7 bases from J, leaving 19 bases between. The CDR3 DNA reads as TGTGCCAGCAGCCAATCCCGAACCCTGCAGATTCATACGCAGTATTTT. This sequence encodes CASSQSRTLQIHTQYF.

The chain couples TRBV6-4 to TRBJ2-5; D tentatively fits TRBD1 or TRBD2 (5 bases each). Germline CDR1 reads MRHNA; CDR2 reads SNTAGT. Trimming pared 6 bases from V and 2 bases from J, leaving 19 bases between. The CDR3 totals 16 residues. Here the CDR3 DNA reads TGTGCCAGCAGCCCGACCGTGGGGGTTGGGCAAGAGACCCAGTACTTC. Its translation: CASSPTVGVGQETQYF.

The chain is built from TRBV19 and TRBJ1-4; maybe TRBD1 (5 bases). The CDR3 consists of 14 residues. CDR1 is LNHDA, CDR2 SQIVND, per germline (reference sequence). With 3 bases removed from V and 5 bases from J, the gap between germline ends came to 10 bases. CDR3 coding DNA: TGTGCCAGTAGTATTTTGGCAGGGAATGAAAAACTGTTTTTT. Translating gives CASSILAGNEKLFF.

This chain connects TRBV28 to TRBJ1-5; 7 bases align to TRBD1. The germline CDR1 and CDR2 sequences are MDHEN and SYDVKM. This CDR3 has 18 residues. The junction had 15 bases not matched to a gene; V was cut back by 7 bases and J by 0 bases. CDR3 sequence (DNA): TGTGCCAGCACCTCAGGGGGGGGCGCGGGGTATAGCAATCAGCCCCAGCATTTT. Translated: CASTSGGGAGYSNQPQHF.